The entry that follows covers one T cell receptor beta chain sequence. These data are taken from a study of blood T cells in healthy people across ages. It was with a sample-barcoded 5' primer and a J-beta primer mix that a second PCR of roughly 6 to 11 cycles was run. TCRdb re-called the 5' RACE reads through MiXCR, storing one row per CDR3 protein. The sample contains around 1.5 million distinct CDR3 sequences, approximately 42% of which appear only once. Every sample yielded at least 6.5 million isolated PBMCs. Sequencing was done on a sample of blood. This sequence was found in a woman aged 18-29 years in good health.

CDR3 sequence: CSAGQDRYSNQPQHF. In DNA, the CDR3 is TGCAGTGCTGGCCAGGACAGGTATAGCAATCAGCCCCAGCATTTT. This chain connects TRBV20-1 to TRBJ1-5; TRBD1 matches 7 bases. Trimming removed 5 bases from V and 0 bases from J; junction bases left unmatched: 7. CDR1 is DFQATT and CDR2 is SNEGSKA in the germline V gene (reference sequence). The CDR3 totals 15 residues.